These 27 T cell receptor beta chains came from one sample sequenced in a study of CD8+CD57+ T cells in acquired aplastic anemia. TCR beta VDJ and CDR3 were profiled, and genomic DNA was the template. A single record per CDR3 protein comes from TCRdb applying MiXCR to the reads. The table records 250,000 to 350,000 distinct CDR3 sequences, approximately 57% of them present only once. Those patients picked for sequencing had displayed CD8+CD57+ cell expansion on flow cytometry. Material: sorted CD4+, CD8+, or CD8+CD57+ T cells (not recorded which) from PBMCs. The receptor source for this set is a human donor with aplastic anemia.

The rearrangement links TRBV2 to TRBJ1-1; unclear D gene. Trimming pared 7 bases from V and 0 bases from J, leaving 9 bases between. From germline, CDR1 is SNHLY and CDR2 FYNNEI. The CDR3 has 13 residues. CDR3 amino acids: CASTRFLNTEAFF. CDR3 DNA: TGTGCCAGCACCAGATTTCTGAACACTGAAGCTTTCTTT.

The chain couples TRBV19 to TRBJ2-7, with 11 nucleotides matching TRBD1. The CDR3 has 16 amino acids. CDR1 and CDR2 from the germline V gene are LNHDA and SQIVND (reference sequence). Losses at the gene ends were 3 bases for V and 2 bases for J; bases not matched to a gene: 6. CDR3 sequence (DNA): TGTGCCAGTAGTATCTTCGGGACAGGGGGACCCTACGAGCAGTACTTC. It yields the protein CASSIFGTGGPYEQYF.

This clonotype was seen more than once but under ten times. The V and J genes are TRBV7-3 and TRBJ1-1; no firm D call. V was clipped by 4 bases and J by 0 bases, with 3 bases between them. The V gene's germline CDR1 is SGHTA and CDR2 FQGTGA. The CDR3 is 12 amino acids. CDR3 protein: CASSSMNTEAFF. As DNA, the CDR3 is TGTGCCAGCAGCTCAATGAACACTGAAGCTTTCTTT.

This sequence joins TRBV20-1 and TRBJ2-7, with D possibly matching TRBD2 (5 bases). The CDR3 spans 14 residues. The ends were cut back, 1 base at V and 0 bases at J, with 10 bases in the middle. From germline, CDR1 is DFQATT and CDR2 SNEGSKA (reference sequence). CDR3 coding DNA: TGCAGTGCTAGAGTACTAGGGTACTCCTACGAGCAGTACTTC. This sequence encodes CSARVLGYSYEQYF.

The J gene is TRBJ2-3, the V gene TRBV19; the match to TRBD1 covers 8 bases. Germline V gives CDR1 LNHDA, CDR2 SQIVND (reference sequence). V trimming: 1 base; J trimming: 2 bases; junction bases outside the gene matches: 8. The CDR3 extends over 17 amino acids. The CDR3 nucleotides are TGTGCCAGTAGTATAGTCCTGAGACAGGGGCACACAGATACGCAGTATTTT. This gives the protein CASSIVLRQGHTDTQYF.

This clonotype was observed a few times. This rearrangement joins TRBV10-3 to TRBJ1-6; 9 bases line up with TRBD1. J was trimmed by 10 bases and V by 2 bases; bases with no gene match: 6. Germline CDR1 and CDR2: ENHRY and SYGVKD. CDR3 length: 15 residues. This CDR3 reads CAISEGGDRASPLHF. As DNA, the CDR3 is TGTGCCATCAGTGAGGGGGGGGACAGGGCATCACCCCTCCACTTT.

This clonotype was counted at least ten times. This sequence joins TRBV7-2 and TRBJ2-7; D gene unclear. The CDR3 is 14 amino acids. Germline values: CDR1 SGHTA, CDR2 FQGNSA. V was shortened by 1 base and J by 2 bases, with 9 bases between the two germline ends. CDR3: CASSLDEVTYEQYF. The CDR3 nucleotides are TGTGCCAGCAGCTTAGACGAAGTCACCTACGAGCAGTACTTC.

The chain links TRBV5-1 to TRBJ2-3; the D gene is possibly TRBD2 (6 bases). Germline CDR1 is SGHRS and CDR2 is YFSETQ. The CDR3 runs 15 residues. Trimming stripped 4 bases from V and 1 base from J, with 13 bases between. The CDR3 loop reads CASSIKSSGTDTQYF. CDR3 DNA sequence: TGCGCCAGCAGCATTAAATCTAGCGGCACAGATACGCAGTATTTT.

This clonotype was detected only once. The rearrangement links TRBV29-1 to TRBJ2-5, with D perhaps matching TRBD1 (5 bases). Germline assignment: CDR1 SQVTM and CDR2 ANQGSEA. The CDR3 runs 13 residues. Between the trimmed V and J ends, which lost 6 bases and 2 bases, there was a span of 13 bases. The CDR3 region is CSVRRDSQETQYF. CDR3 nucleotides: TGCAGCGTGCGCCGTGACAGTCAAGAGACCCAGTACTTC.

This clonotype came up a few times. The rearrangement links TRBV5-1 to TRBJ2-1, with TRBD1 matching over 7 bases. The CDR3 is 14 residues long. J lost 7 bases, V lost 2 bases, and 6 bases had no gene match. Germline V gene lookup returns CDR1 SGHRS and CDR2 YFSETQ. The CDR3 sequence: CASSLTGVLNEQFF. CDR3 nucleotide sequence: TGCGCCAGCAGCTTAACAGGGGTTTTGAATGAGCAGTTCTTC. Full variable domain (rest looked up from reference TRBV5-1 and TRBJ2-1): KAGVTQTPRYLIKTRGQQVTLSCSPISGHRSVSWYQQTPGQGLQFLFEYFSETQRNKGNFPGRFSGRQFSNSRSEMNVSTLELGDSALYLCASSLTGVLNEQFFGPGTRLTVL.

This clonotype was seen a handful of times. The genes are TRBV5-5 and TRBJ2-5, with TRBD1 matching over 7 bases. The CDR3 is 13 residues long. Germline CDR1 SGHKS, CDR2 YYEKEE (reference sequence). Trimming removed 4 bases from V and 7 bases from J; junction bases left unmatched: 7. The DNA of the CDR3 is TGTGCCAGCAGCCTGGGACAGATGAGGACCCAGTACTTC. Amino acids: CASSLGQMRTQYF.

The V and J genes are TRBV7-2 and TRBJ1-2, with D maybe TRBD1 (5 bases). Germline V gene sequence: CDR1 SGHTA, CDR2 FQGNSA. CDR3 size: 15 residues. Trimming took 0 bases from V and 8 from J, leaving 16 bases between them. DNA of the CDR3: TGTGCCAGCAGCTTAGCGCCTAGCGGGGCCAGCGGCTACACCTTC. This sequence encodes CASSLAPSGASGYTF.

V gene TRBV7-3 combines with J gene TRBJ2-1; D perhaps matches TRBD2 (5 bases). V was trimmed by 7 bases and J by 10 bases, leaving 17 bases between them. This CDR3 has 13 residues. Germline V CDR1 and CDR2: SGHTA, FQGTGA. The CDR3 nucleotides read TGTGCCAGCACCAGAAGCCCCAGCGGAGAGCAGTTCTTC. The encoded protein is CASTRSPSGEQFF.

This clonotype showed up many times. V gene TRBV6-2 or TRBV6-3 combines with J gene TRBJ2-1; 7 bases are shared with TRBD2. Looked up from germline, CDR1 is MNHEY and CDR2 is SVGEGT. J was trimmed by 6 bases and V by 8 bases; bases with no gene match: 10. The CDR3 extends over 14 amino acids. CDR3 amino acids: CASETVGGGNEQFF. Here the CDR3 DNA reads TGTGCCAGCGAGACCGTGGGCGGGGGCAATGAGCAGTTCTTC.

J is TRBJ2-1 and V is TRBV24-1, with 8 bases that match TRBD2. The CDR3 sequence is 16 residues long. CDR1 KGHDR and CDR2 SFDVKD come from the germline V gene. V shed 0 bases and J 5 bases; nucleotides not matched to a gene: 5. DNA of the CDR3: TGTGCCACCAGTGATTTGAGCGGGAGTTCCAACAATGAGCAGTTCTTC. The encoded protein is CATSDLSGSSNNEQFF.

Note on this clonotype: This may stem from a read error, because a much larger clone lies one nucleotide away. A read error is likely, as this CDR3 ends without the conserved phenylalanine or tryptophan. This chain joins TRBV4-1 and TRBJ2-3, with 8 bases that match TRBD2. J was trimmed by 1 base and V by 6 bases; bases with no gene match: 3. The CDR3 loop spans 14 amino acids. The V gene's germline CDR1 is MGHRA and CDR2 YSYEKL. This CDR3 reads CASRLAERTDTQYS. In nucleotides, the CDR3 is TGCGCCAGCAGACTAGCGGAGCGCACAGATACGCAGTATTCT.

This chain uses TRBV20-1 with TRBJ2-5; D is perhaps TRBD1 or TRBD2 (6 bases each). CDR3 length equals 16 residues. V lost 4 bases to trimming and J lost 5 bases, with 23 bases between them. Germline CDR1 is DFQATT and CDR2 is SNEGSKA (reference sequence). CDR3 coding DNA: TGCAGTGCTAAGAAACCCGGGGGCCAAAGTAGGGAGACCCAGTACTTC. Its protein product is CSAKKPGGQSRETQYF.

At least ten counts were recorded for this clonotype. This chain uses TRBV5-8 with TRBJ2-7, with a possible D match to TRBD1 (6 bases). The CDR3 extends over 14 amino acids. V was trimmed by 2 bases and J by 2 bases, leaving 11 bases between them. Germline V gene lookup returns CDR1 SGHTS and CDR2 YDEGEE. This chain's CDR3 is CASSFQGRPYEQYF. The CDR3 region has the DNA TGTGCCAGCAGCTTCCAGGGGCGCCCCTACGAGCAGTACTTC.

V usage is TRBV20-1 and J usage is TRBJ1-6, with a tentative D call TRBD1 (6 bases). The CDR3 length is 16 residues. V lost 1 base and J lost 9, with 19 bases in between. Germline loops: CDR1 DFQATT, CDR2 SNEGSKA (reference sequence). The CDR3 loop reads CSARGLRAGDFSPLHF. DNA of the CDR3: TGCAGTGCTAGAGGTCTTAGGGCAGGGGACTTTTCACCCCTCCACTTT.

The chain joins TRBV9 to TRBJ1-6; D may be TRBD1 (6 bases). CDR1 is SGDLS and CDR2 is YYNGEE in the germline V gene. The CDR3 length is 14 residues. The V and J ends lost 3 bases and 10 bases respectively, with 14 bases between them. The CDR3 DNA reads as TGTGCCAGCAGCGAAGGGACAACGGGATCACCCCTCCACTTT. Translating it yields CASSEGTTGSPLHF.

In its sample, this clonotype was seen many times. V usage is TRBV9 and J usage is TRBJ2-3; TRBD2 matches 7 bases. CDR3 size: 15 residues. The germline CDR1 and CDR2 sequences are SGDLS and YYNGEE. The V gene end was trimmed by 4 bases and the J gene end by 2 bases; junction bases not matched to a gene: 7. Written as DNA, the CDR3 is TGTGCCAGCAGCCTAGTGGGGACTACCACAGATACGCAGTATTTT. Translated: CASSLVGTTTDTQYF. The complete variable domain, with remaining parts taken from reference TRBV9 and TRBJ2-3, reads DSGVTQTPKHLITATGQRVTLRCSPRSGDLSVYWYQQSLDQGLQFLIQYYNGEERAKGNILERFSAQQFPDLHSELNLSSLELGDSALYFCASSLVGTTTDTQYFGPGTRLTVL.

The rearrangement joins TRBV9 to TRBJ1-2, with TRBD1 matching over 7 bases. Germline V lookup: CDR1 SGDLS, CDR2 YYNGEE. This CDR3 spans 16 amino acids. The J segment lost 1 base and the V segment lost 4 bases, leaving 10 bases of the junction unmatched. The CDR3: CASSPGVGGLNYGYTF. DNA of the CDR3: TGTGCCAGCAGCCCAGGCGTAGGGGGCCTTAACTATGGCTACACCTTC.

This clonotype appeared many times. The CDR3 sequence is CAISESVQASSYNEQFF. CDR3 nucleotide sequence: TGTGCCATCAGTGAGAGTGTCCAGGCAAGCTCCTACAATGAGCAGTTCTTC. This chain joins TRBV10-3 and TRBJ2-1; no firm D call. This CDR3 region has 17 residues. V gave up 2 bases and J gave up 0 bases, with 14 bases separating them. Germline CDR1 reads ENHRY; CDR2 reads SYGVKD.

The chain carries TRBV7-2 and TRBJ2-1; TRBD2 is a possible D gene (5 bases). Trimming took off 4 bases at V and 4 bases at J, with 11 bases between the two ends. CDR3 size: 14 residues. The germline V gene encodes CDR1 SGHTA and CDR2 FQGNSA. CDR3 DNA: TGTGCCAGCAGCTCACCCGGGGATTACAATGAGCAGTTCTTC. Translating it yields CASSSPGDYNEQFF.

This chain joins TRBV27 and TRBJ2-7; the D call may be TRBD1 or TRBD2 (6 bases each). The CDR3 sequence is 14 residues long. The germline V gene has CDR1 MNHEY and CDR2 SMNVEV (reference sequence). The germline V and J ends were trimmed by 2 bases and 4 bases, with 12 bases remaining between them. CDR3 DNA sequence: TGTGCCAGCAGTTTAACGGGGGCCCGGTACGAGCAGTACTTC. Amino acids: CASSLTGARYEQYF.

In the case of this clonotype: The junction does not match germline at one end; this may be a read error. The chain combines TRBV5-1 with TRBJ2-5; D is perhaps TRBD2 (5 bases). Germline assignment: CDR1 SGHRS and CDR2 YFSETQ. This CDR3 is 15 amino acids long. This chain's CDR3 is CASSLERSGGETQYF. CDR3 DNA sequence: TGTGCTAGCAGCTTAGAACGCTCGGGCGGGGAGACCCAGTACTTC.

The V and J genes are TRBV7-7 and TRBJ2-7, with no clear D. CDR1 is SSHAT, CDR2 FNYEAQ, per germline (reference sequence). Trimming took off 5 bases at V and 3 bases at J, with 11 bases between the two ends. The CDR3 totals 13 residues. Written as DNA, the CDR3 is TGTGCCAGCAGCCATTTAGACGGCTACGAGCAGTACTTC. It codes for CASSHLDGYEQYF.